This T cell receptor beta chain derives from a study of early T cells in non-severe SARS-CoV-2 infection. Overall study context: Alpha and beta chains were unpaired, from unsorted whole-blood bulk RNA.

CDR1 SGHTA and CDR2 FQGNSA come from the germline V gene. The CDR3 has 15 residues. V was clipped by 5 bases and J by 5 bases, with 18 bases between them. In the library, individual cDNA molecules carried attached unique molecular identifiers. In TCRdb, the 5' RACE reads were re-called with MiXCR into one record per CDR3 protein. The sample lists about 46,000 distinct CDR3 sequences; around 9.6% were seen once. General study results and limits: Matching results from VDJdb favored anti-spike CD8 responses, leaving private and CD4 specificities undetected.

This clonotype was seen many times. The antigen remains undetermined. The specimen was whole blood, collected at baseline. The TCR sequence derives from an adult who was a healthcare worker with PCR-confirmed SARS-CoV-2 infection or an uninfected control (not recorded which). The chain joins TRBV7-2 to TRBJ1-1; D perhaps matches TRBD1 (6 bases). The CDR3 DNA follows: TGTGCCAGCAGCCCGGACTTCAGGGGTTGGACTGAAGCTTTCTTT. It translates to CASSPDFRGWTEAFF.